Listed below are T cell receptor beta chains from one sample, sequenced in a study of cytomegalovirus exposure and HLA in healthy donors. Some clones are missing from TCRdb's copy, which holds only in-frame ones; the method was immunoSEQ multiplex PCR. The top ten hold over 1% of the sample, which has over 200,000 clones, more than 75% seen once. The source material was PBMCs. These receptors were obtained from a human donor in good health. Both conserved end residues are part of each CDR3. A D gene is named only where the DNA matches it firmly. Expanded clones get a size class; other rows say once, few or many, or leave the size out.

V,size,J,D,CDR3,DNA
TRBV2,-,TRBJ2-7,TRBD2,CASSEFPGLAAYEQYF,TGTGCCAGCAGCGAATTCCCGGGACTAGCGGCCTACGAGCAGTACTTC
TRBV5-1,-,TRBJ1-3,-,CASSATGASGNTIYF,TGCGCCAGCAGCGCAACAGGCGCTTCGGGAAACACCATATATTTT
TRBV5-4,-,TRBJ2-3,TRBD2,CASSLSSGATDTQYF,TGTGCCAGCAGCTTGTCAAGCGGGGCTACAGATACGCAGTATTTT
TRBV7-8,-,TRBJ2-1,-,CASSLVREIGEQFF,TGTGCCAGCAGCTTAGTCCGGGAGATTGGTGAGCAGTTCTTC
TRBV28,-,TRBJ2-2,TRBD2,CASSLYLAGNTGELFF,TGTGCCAGCAGTTTATACCTAGCGGGAAACACCGGGGAGCTGTTTTTT
TRBV5-1,once,TRBJ2-5,-,CASSLEEGREETQYF,TGCGCCAGCAGCTTGGAGGAGGGGCGGGAAGAGACCCAGTACTTC
TRBV5-1,-,TRBJ2-5,-,CASSLERQIQETQYF,TGCGCCAGCAGCTTGGAGCGGCAGATTCAAGAGACCCAGTACTTC
TRBV19,-,TRBJ2-1,TRBD1,CASSVTTGRSNEQFF,TGTGCCAGTAGCGTAACGACAGGGAGATCGAATGAGCAGTTCTTC
TRBV7-9,-,TRBJ2-4,-,CASSEADGLAKNIQYF,TGTGCCAGCAGCGAAGCGGACGGACTAGCCAAAAACATTCAGTACTTC
TRBV7-9,-,TRBJ1-1,-,CASSLAGHKNTEAFF,TGTGCCAGCAGCTTAGCGGGGCACAAGAACACTGAGGCTTTCTTT
TRBV5-1,once,TRBJ2-7,TRBD1,CASRLSGQGQPYEQYF,TGCGCCAGCAGACTATCCGGACAGGGACAACCCTACGAGCAGTACTTC
TRBV5-1,-,TRBJ2-2,-,CASSLTREGTGELFF,TGCGCCAGCAGCCTAACCAGAGAGGGCACCGGGGAGCTGTTTTTT
TRBV4-1,-,TRBJ1-3,-,CASSQLTGTVDTIYF,TGCGCCAGCAGCCAGCTAACAGGGACGGTGGACACCATATATTTT
TRBV5-1,once,TRBJ2-1,-,CASSLAPGGGWNEQFF,TGCGCCAGCAGCTTGGCCCCCGGAGGGGGCTGGAATGAGCAGTTCTTC
TRBV18,-,TRBJ1-5,-,CASSQGGALRNQPQHF,TGTGCCAGCTCCCAAGGGGGGGCATTAAGGAATCAGCCCCAGCATTTT
TRBV19,-,TRBJ2-6,TRBD1,CASRDGQGNSGANVLTF,TGTGCCAGTAGAGATGGACAGGGGAACTCTGGGGCCAACGTCCTGACTTTC
TRBV13,-,TRBJ2-5,TRBD1,CASSTINADRAGETQYF,TGTGCCAGCAGCACCATTAATGCGGACAGGGCGGGGGAGACCCAGTACTTC